This T cell receptor (beta chain) was observed in a study of blood T cells in healthy people across ages. The CDR3 runs to 16 residues. Germline V lookup: CDR1 LNHNV, CDR2 YYDKDF (reference sequence). The V and J ends lost 3 bases and 4 bases, in that order; junction bases with no gene match: 9. Together with a sample-barcoded 5' primer, a J-beta primer mix was included in a second PCR lasting about 7 to 12 cycles. TCRdb itself ran the 5' RACE reads through MiXCR, one entry per CDR3 protein. The table lists around 1,000,000 distinct CDR3 sequences, approximately 25% of them singletons. This sample was also put to use in a study of T cells of mothers and their children.

The chain has TRBV15 and TRBJ2-7; 10 nucleotides match TRBD2. The clonotype was recovered from a girl aged 2 to 9 in good health. Sequenced: blood. The CDR3 DNA sequence: TGTGCCACCAGCAGCACCGGGACTAGCGTCGGGTACGAGCAGTACTTC. Translated, it gives CATSSTGTSVGYEQYF.